The next 16 T cell receptor beta chains were all read from a single sample in a study of CD4 T cells in relation to SARS-CoV-2 and coronaviruses. The protocol was immunoSEQ multiplex PCR, while the TCRdb copy is restricted to in-frame clones and leaves out a portion. This sample has roughly 17,000 clones, with around 77% found just once. Before the COVID-19 pandemic, during about 2010-2019, CD4+ T cells were taken from unexposed donors. Isolation of CD4+ T cells took place after approximately 10 days in culture. Their target antigens are unknown. Sequences were obtained from CD4+ T cells from PBMCs, cultured in vitro. All receptors derive from a human donor in good health.

The V call is TRBV28, the J call TRBJ1-2, with a weak D call TRBD1 (5 bases). The CDR3 runs to 12 residues. Between the trimmed V and J ends, which lost 10 bases and 2 bases, there was a span of 11 bases. Germline CDR1 and CDR2: MDHEN and SYDVKM. The CDR3 sequence is CATGRGNYGYTF. DNA of the CDR3: TGTGCCACCGGGAGGGGCAACTATGGCTACACCTTC.

Here the CDR3 reads CASSRVGTSGSYYNEQFF. For the CDR3, the DNA is TGTGCCAGTAGTCGGGTGGGGACTAGCGGGAGCTACTACAATGAGCAGTTCTTC. This chain links TRBV19 with TRBJ2-1; 14 positions match TRBD2. The V gene's germline CDR1 is LNHDA and CDR2 SQIVND (reference sequence). V was clipped by 5 bases and J by 3 bases; unmatched bases: 9. This CDR3 is 18 amino acids long.

V is TRBV19 and J is TRBJ2-1; 8 bases map to TRBD1. Per the germline V gene, CDR1 is LNHDA and CDR2 is SQIVND (reference sequence). Losses at the gene ends were 5 bases for V and 8 bases for J; bases not matched to a gene: 8. The CDR3 is 14 residues long. The CDR3 reads CASSWGDRWYEQFF. The CDR3 region has the DNA TGTGCCAGTAGTTGGGGGGACAGGTGGTATGAGCAGTTCTTC.

The gene calls are TRBV7-3 and TRBJ2-7, with D perhaps TRBD1 or TRBD2 (5 bases each). Germline CDR1 is SGHTA and CDR2 is FQGTGA. Trimming shortened V by 2 bases and J by 5 bases, and 10 bases separated the two germline ends. This CDR3 contains 13 residues. This chain's CDR3 is CASSLGTADEQYF. The CDR3 DNA sequence: TGTGCCAGCAGCTTAGGGACGGCAGACGAGCAGTACTTC.

The rearrangement links TRBV27 to TRBJ1-2; D not certain. With 0 bases removed from V and 4 bases from J, the gap between germline ends came to 9 bases. Germline V gene lookup returns CDR1 MNHEY and CDR2 SMNVEV (reference sequence). The CDR3 runs to 14 residues. CDR3 DNA: TGTGCCAGCAGTTTATCAGGCCAGACCTATGGCTACACCTTC. It yields the protein CASSLSGQTYGYTF.

The chain couples TRBV7-2 to TRBJ2-5; possibly TRBD2 for D (6 bases). Trimming stripped 5 bases from V and 5 bases from J, with 15 bases between. CDR3 length: 14 amino acids. From germline, CDR1 is SGHTA and CDR2 FQGNSA. The CDR3 protein is CASSLGLPGETQYF. CDR3 sequence (DNA): TGTGCCAGCAGCCTCGGACTACCGGGGGAGACCCAGTACTTC.

The gene calls are TRBV18 and TRBJ1-1; D remains unclear. This CDR3 contains 15 residues. Trimming took off 0 bases at V and 0 bases at J, with 8 bases between the two ends. Germline-derived CDR1 and CDR2 are KGHSH and LQKENI. Here the CDR3 DNA reads TGTGCCAGCTCACCACCGAGAACCTTGAACACTGAAGCTTTCTTT. Its protein is CASSPPRTLNTEAFF. Combining the CDR3 with reference TRBV18 and TRBJ1-1 gives the whole variable domain NAGVMQNPRHLVRRRGQEARLRCSPMKGHSHVYWYRQLPEEGLKFMVYLQKENIIDESGMPKERFSAEFPKEGPSILRIQQVVRGDSAAYFCASSPPRTLNTEAFFGQGTRLTVV.

CDR3: CASSFGGSYGYTF. The CDR3 DNA follows: TGTGCCAGCAGCTTCGGGGGAAGCTATGGCTACACCTTC. The rearrangement uses TRBV7-9 and TRBJ1-2; a possible D gene is TRBD1 (5 bases). The CDR3 extends over 13 amino acids. CDR1 and CDR2 from the germline V gene are SEHNR and FQNEAQ (reference sequence). V gave up 3 bases and J gave up 4 bases, with 9 bases separating them.

The chain employs TRBV2 and TRBJ2-7; 7 positions agree with TRBD2. Germline V gene lookup returns CDR1 SNHLY and CDR2 FYNNEI. This CDR3 comprises 15 residues. J lost 2 bases, V lost 2 bases, and 6 bases had no gene match. This CDR3 is CASSERGDVTYEQYF. Here the CDR3 DNA reads TGTGCCAGCAGTGAACGGGGGGACGTCACCTACGAGCAGTACTTC.

This chain uses TRBV27 with TRBJ2-5, with 8 nucleotides matching TRBD2. V was pared by 0 bases and J by 5 bases, with 5 bases of the junction left unmatched. The CDR3 is 15 amino acids. Germline lookup yields CDR1 MNHEY and CDR2 SMNVEV (reference sequence). The CDR3, as DNA: TGTGCCAGCAGTTTATCAGCGGGGGTGCTGGAGACCCAGTACTTC. Residues: CASSLSAGVLETQYF.

The chain combines TRBV2 with TRBJ2-7; TRBD1 aligns across 9 bases. The CDR3 covers 12 residues. J was trimmed by 7 bases and V by 6 bases; bases with no gene match: 4. Germline CDR1 is SNHLY and CDR2 is FYNNEI. The CDR3: CASSRDREEQYF. The CDR3 DNA follows: TGTGCCAGCAGCCGGGACAGGGAGGAGCAGTACTTC.

The rearrangement joins TRBV15 to TRBJ1-4; perhaps TRBD1 as D (5 bases). V lost 0 bases to trimming and J lost 8 bases, with 10 bases between them. CDR3 length: 14 residues. Germline CDR1 and CDR2: LNHNV and YYDKDF (reference sequence). The CDR3 region has the DNA TGTGCCACCAGCAGAGACAGGGCGGAGGAAAAACTGTTTTTT. It is translated as CATSRDRAEEKLFF.

The V call is TRBV24-1, the J call TRBJ2-6, with a weak D call TRBD2 (5 bases). The CDR3 loop spans 15 amino acids. V shed 5 bases and J shed 2 bases, with 9 bases lying between them. Germline CDR1 KGHDR, CDR2 SFDVKD. The CDR3 region is CATSGAGTGANVLTF. CDR3 bases: TGTGCCACCAGTGGGGCCGGGACTGGGGCCAACGTCCTGACTTTC.

The sample holds a few counts of this clone. The rearrangement uses TRBV19 and TRBJ2-7; a weak D match, TRBD2 (6 bases). Germline CDR1 LNHDA, CDR2 SQIVND (reference sequence). There are 13 residues in the CDR3. Trimming shortened V by 3 bases and J by 5 bases, and 11 bases separated the two germline ends. CDR3 amino acids: CASSMGWEDEQYF. The DNA of the CDR3 is TGTGCCAGTAGTATGGGCTGGGAGGACGAGCAGTACTTC.

The chain links TRBV6-5 to TRBJ2-5; TRBD2 aligns across 7 bases. Trimming cost V 9 bases and J 2 bases; bases outside gene matches: 6. The V gene's germline CDR1 is MNHEY and CDR2 SVGAGI. The CDR3 is 13 amino acids. CDR3 in DNA: TGTGCCAGTGGGAGGGGATGGCAAGAGACCCAGTACTTC. Encoded protein: CASGRGWQETQYF.

This clone was picked up one time. V and J are TRBV19 and TRBJ2-1; TRBD2 agrees at 11 bases. The CDR3 spans 14 residues. The V and J ends lost 4 bases and 6 bases, in that order; junction bases with no gene match: 2. The germline gives CDR1 LNHDA, CDR2 SQIVND (reference sequence). The CDR3 reads CASSTSGRINEQFF. The DNA for the CDR3 is TGTGCCAGTAGTACTAGCGGGAGGATCAATGAGCAGTTCTTC.